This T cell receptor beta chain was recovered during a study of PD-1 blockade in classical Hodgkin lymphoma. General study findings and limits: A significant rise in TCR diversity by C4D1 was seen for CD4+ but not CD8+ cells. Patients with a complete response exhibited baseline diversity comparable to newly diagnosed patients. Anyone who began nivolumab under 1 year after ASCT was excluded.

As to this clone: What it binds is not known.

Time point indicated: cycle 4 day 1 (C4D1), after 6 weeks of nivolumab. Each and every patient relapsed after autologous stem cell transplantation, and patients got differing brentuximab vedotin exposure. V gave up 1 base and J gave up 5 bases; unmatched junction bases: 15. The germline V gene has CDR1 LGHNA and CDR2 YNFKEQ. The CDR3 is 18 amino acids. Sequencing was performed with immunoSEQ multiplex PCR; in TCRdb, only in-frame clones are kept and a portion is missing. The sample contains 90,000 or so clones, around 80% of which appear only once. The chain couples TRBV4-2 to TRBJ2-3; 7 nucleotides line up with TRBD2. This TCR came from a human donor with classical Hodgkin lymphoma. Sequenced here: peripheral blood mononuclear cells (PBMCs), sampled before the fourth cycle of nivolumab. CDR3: CASSQALLGGRAGDTQYF. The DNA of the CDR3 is TGTGCCAGCAGCCAAGCTCTCCTTGGGGGGAGGGCCGGAGATACGCAGTATTTT.